This T cell receptor beta chain was documented in a study of blood T cells in healthy people across ages. Findings of the study overall: Comparison with aged donors showed that long-lived donors had more naive CD4+ cells and higher diversity. Per million T cells, TCR beta diversity dropped about linearly as age rose.

The CDR3 is made up of 17 amino acids. The V gene's germline CDR1 is LGHNA and CDR2 YNFKEQ. Germline trimming cut 4 bases from V and 1 base from J; bases unmatched to any gene: 11. Through a sample-barcoded 5' primer and a J-beta primer mix, a second PCR was run for roughly 6 to 12 cycles. One entry per CDR3 protein results from TCRdb running MiXCR on the 5' RACE reads. Seen here are about 640,000 distinct CDR3 sequences, 45% to 65% observed once, and the top ten hold roughly 34%. As for this clonotype: Antigen specificity is unknown.

The individuals who served as donors were healthy Caucasians living in Russia, aged about 6 to 100. The draw of peripheral blood yielded ten milliliters from each donor. Material for sequencing was blood. The chain recombines TRBV4-2 with TRBJ1-1; 8 bases align to TRBD1. This sequence was found in a man aged 60 to 75 in good health. The CDR3 sequence: CASSRGQGVNGNTEAFF. Written as DNA, the CDR3 is TGTGCCAGCAGCCGAGGACAGGGTGTTAATGGGAACACTGAAGCTTTCTTT.